These T cell receptor beta chains were read from a single sample in a study of shared clonotypes between healthy human individuals. The repertoire was sequenced with immunoSEQ multiplex PCR; TCRdb's copy has only in-frame clones and lacks some. The data hold more than 900,000 clones, with more than 75% observed a single time. Input material: memory CD4+ T cells from PBMCs. The receptors come from a man younger than 35 in good health. Some clones in this sample may be carry-over from other donors' samples. Both conserved end residues are part of each CDR3. The order of the fields is V gene, J gene, CDR3 protein.

v_gene: TRBV19
j_gene: TRBJ2-7
CDR3aa: CASSLGLESYEQYF

v_gene: TRBV2
j_gene: TRBJ1-5
CDR3aa: CASTQQGYGNQPQHF

v_gene: TRBV6-5
j_gene: TRBJ1-4
CDR3aa: CASSYLTGILNEKLFF

v_gene: TRBV7-2
j_gene: TRBJ2-3
CDR3aa: CASSVAGTDTQYF

v_gene: TRBV5-8
j_gene: TRBJ1-2
CDR3aa: CASSPQGVIGYTF

v_gene: TRBV10-1
j_gene: TRBJ2-5
CDR3aa: CASSDSTGRNTPQYF

v_gene: TRBV27
j_gene: TRBJ1-3
CDR3aa: CASSLAPVGGNTIYF

v_gene: TRBV6-5
j_gene: TRBJ2-7
CDR3aa: CASSYRRGGFYEQYF

v_gene: TRBV18
j_gene: TRBJ1-2
CDR3aa: CASSPSQDNYGYTF

v_gene: TRBV19
j_gene: TRBJ2-7
CDR3aa: CASSRSVSYEQYF

v_gene: TRBV5-6
j_gene: TRBJ2-1
CDR3aa: CASSLVGYVPFEQFF

v_gene: TRBV7-9
j_gene: TRBJ1-3
CDR3aa: CASRSWRGSGNTIYF

v_gene: TRBV7-2
j_gene: TRBJ1-3
CDR3aa: CASSSDGDRGGNTIYF

v_gene: TRBV7-9
j_gene: TRBJ1-1
CDR3aa: CASSFGQGTTEAFF

v_gene: TRBV9
j_gene: TRBJ2-1
CDR3aa: CASSVVLAGGNEQFF

v_gene: TRBV2
j_gene: TRBJ2-7
CDR3aa: CASSTLGPPGEQYF

v_gene: TRBV5-4
j_gene: TRBJ1-2
CDR3aa: CASSESRANYGYTF

v_gene: TRBV7-3
j_gene: TRBJ2-2
CDR3aa: CASSLKDTGELFF

v_gene: TRBV28
j_gene: TRBJ2-2
CDR3aa: CASSLRVAGELFF

v_gene: TRBV11-3
j_gene: TRBJ2-2
CDR3aa: CASSLGSAEDTGELFF

v_gene: TRBV7-6
j_gene: TRBJ2-5
CDR3aa: CASSLGTSGGLETQYF